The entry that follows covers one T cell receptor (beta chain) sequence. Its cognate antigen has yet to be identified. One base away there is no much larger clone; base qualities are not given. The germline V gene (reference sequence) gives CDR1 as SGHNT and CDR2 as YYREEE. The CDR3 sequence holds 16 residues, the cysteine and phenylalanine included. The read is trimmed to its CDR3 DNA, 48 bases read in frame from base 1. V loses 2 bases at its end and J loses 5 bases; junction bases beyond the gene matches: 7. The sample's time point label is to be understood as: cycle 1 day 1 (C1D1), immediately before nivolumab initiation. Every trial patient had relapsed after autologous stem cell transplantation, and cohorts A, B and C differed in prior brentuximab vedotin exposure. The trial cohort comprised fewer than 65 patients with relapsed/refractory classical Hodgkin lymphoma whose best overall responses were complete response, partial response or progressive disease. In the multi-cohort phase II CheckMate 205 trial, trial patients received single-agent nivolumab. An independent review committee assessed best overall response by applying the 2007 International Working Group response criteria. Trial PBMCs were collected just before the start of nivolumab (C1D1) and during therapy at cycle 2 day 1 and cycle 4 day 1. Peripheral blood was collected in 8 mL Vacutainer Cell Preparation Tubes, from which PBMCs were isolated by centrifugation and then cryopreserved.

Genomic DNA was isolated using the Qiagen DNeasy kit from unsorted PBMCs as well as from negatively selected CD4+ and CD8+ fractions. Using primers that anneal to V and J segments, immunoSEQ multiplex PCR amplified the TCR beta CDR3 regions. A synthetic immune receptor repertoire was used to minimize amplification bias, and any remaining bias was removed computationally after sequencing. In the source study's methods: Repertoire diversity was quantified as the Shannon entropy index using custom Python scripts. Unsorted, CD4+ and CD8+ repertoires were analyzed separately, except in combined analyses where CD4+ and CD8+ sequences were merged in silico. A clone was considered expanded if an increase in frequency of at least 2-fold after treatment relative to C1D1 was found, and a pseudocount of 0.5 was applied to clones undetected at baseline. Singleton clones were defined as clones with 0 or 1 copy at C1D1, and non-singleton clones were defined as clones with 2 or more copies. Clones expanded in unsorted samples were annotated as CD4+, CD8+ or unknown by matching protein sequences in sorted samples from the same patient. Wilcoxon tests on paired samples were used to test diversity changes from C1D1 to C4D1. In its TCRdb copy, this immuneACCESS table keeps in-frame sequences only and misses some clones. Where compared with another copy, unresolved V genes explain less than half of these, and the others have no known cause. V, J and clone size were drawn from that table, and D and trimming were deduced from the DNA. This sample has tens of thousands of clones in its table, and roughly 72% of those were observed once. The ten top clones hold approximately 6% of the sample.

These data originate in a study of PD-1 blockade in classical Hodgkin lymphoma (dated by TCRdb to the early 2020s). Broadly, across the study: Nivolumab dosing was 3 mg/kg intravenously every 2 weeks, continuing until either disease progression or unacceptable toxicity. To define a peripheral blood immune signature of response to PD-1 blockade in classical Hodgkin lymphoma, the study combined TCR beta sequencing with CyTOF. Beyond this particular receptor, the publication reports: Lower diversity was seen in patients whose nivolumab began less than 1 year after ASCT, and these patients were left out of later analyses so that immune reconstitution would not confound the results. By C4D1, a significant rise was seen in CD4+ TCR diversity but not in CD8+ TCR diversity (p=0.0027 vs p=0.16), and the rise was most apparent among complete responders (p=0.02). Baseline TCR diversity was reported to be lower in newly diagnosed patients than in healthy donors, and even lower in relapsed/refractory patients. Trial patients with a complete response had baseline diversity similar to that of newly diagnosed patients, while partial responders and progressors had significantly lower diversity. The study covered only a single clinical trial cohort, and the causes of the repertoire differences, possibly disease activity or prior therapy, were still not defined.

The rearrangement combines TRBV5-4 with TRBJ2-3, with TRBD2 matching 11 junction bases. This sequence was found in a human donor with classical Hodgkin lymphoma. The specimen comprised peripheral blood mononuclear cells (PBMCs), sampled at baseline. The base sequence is TGTGCCAGCAGCTTAATAGCGGGGGGGCGAGGAGATACGCAGTATTTT. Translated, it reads CASSLIAGGRGDTQYF.